One sample yielded the 11 T cell receptor beta chains listed below, sequenced in a study of cytomegalovirus exposure and HLA in healthy donors. Researchers ran the PCR with 60 Vbeta and 13 Jbeta primers. The assay was immunoSEQ multiplex PCR, and TCRdb's table has in-frame clones only and misses some. Of tens of thousands of clones listed, less than 85% are singletons. The specimen sequenced was PBMCs. The source is a man aged 30 to 45 in good health and CMV-seropositive.

V and J are TRBV7-2 and TRBJ2-5; no reliable D call. Germline V lookup: CDR1 SGHTA, CDR2 FQGNSA. The CDR3 loop spans 13 amino acids. Trimming removed 5 bases at V and 5 bases at J, with 12 bases between. The CDR3 region has the DNA TGTGCCAGCAGCCCTCGGAGCCCTGAGACCCAGTACTTC. It is translated as CASSPRSPETQYF.

The chain combines TRBV27 with TRBJ1-5; D may be TRBD1 (5 bases). Germline CDR1 MNHEY, CDR2 SMNVEV (reference sequence). The ends were cut back, 5 bases at V and 0 bases at J, with 17 bases in the middle. The CDR3 has 17 residues. CDR3 protein: CASSPFGGGYSNQPQHF. The CDR3 nucleotides are TGTGCCAGCAGTCCATTCGGGGGGGGTTATAGCAATCAGCCCCAGCATTTT.

The chain has TRBV28 and TRBJ1-3; 7 bases agree with TRBD1. The germline gives CDR1 MDHEN, CDR2 SYDVKM. The V segment lost 6 bases and the J segment 3 bases; nucleotides outside the gene matches: 5. This CDR3 region has 14 residues. This CDR3 reads CASREGASGNTIYF. In DNA form, the CDR3 reads TGTGCCAGCAGGGAGGGGGCAAGTGGAAACACCATATATTTT.

The V and J genes are TRBV2 and TRBJ1-2; 9 nucleotides align to TRBD1. V dropped 6 bases and J dropped 8; count of bases not matched to a gene: 10. This CDR3 comprises 14 residues. The germline V gene encodes CDR1 SNHLY and CDR2 FYNNEI. The CDR3 coding sequence is TGTGCCAGCAGGAGGGGGCCGGGACAGGGAGGCTACACCTTC. This gives the protein CASRRGPGQGGYTF.

The chain is built from TRBV6-6 and TRBJ1-2; possible D gene TRBD1, 5 bases. The germline V and J ends were trimmed by 6 bases and 2 bases, with 10 bases remaining between them. Per the germline V gene, CDR1 is MNHNY and CDR2 is SVGAGI (reference sequence). This CDR3 has 13 residues. This CDR3 is CASSQGLNYGYTF. The CDR3 nucleotides are TGTGCCAGCAGCCAGGGATTGAACTATGGCTACACCTTC.

This sequence joins TRBV6-1 and TRBJ1-1, with a tentative D call TRBD1 (5 bases). V was cut by 7 bases and J by 11 bases, with 14 bases left in between. The CDR3 extends over 11 amino acids. Germline V gene data show CDR1 as MNHNS and CDR2 as SASEGT. The CDR3 is CASMKTVEAFF. The CDR3 bases are TGTGCCAGCATGAAGACAGTCGAGGCTTTCTTT.

The chain recombines TRBV4-1 with TRBJ2-7; D not certain. This CDR3 has 15 residues. Germline V gene lookup returns CDR1 MGHRA and CDR2 YSYEKL. Trimming removed 1 base at V and 2 bases at J, with 12 bases between. The CDR3 DNA sequence: TGCGCCAGCAGCCAAGTCCCGGCCACAGCCTACGAGCAGTACTTC. Translating gives CASSQVPATAYEQYF.

This chain uses TRBV9 with TRBJ1-1; TRBD1 might be the D (5 bases). Germline CDR1 SGDLS, CDR2 YYNGEE. The CDR3 consists of 15 residues. V lost 2 bases and J 6 bases, leaving 17 bases between the germline ends. DNA for the CDR3: TGTGCCAGCAGCGTTTCGACCCAGGGTGGGTCTGAAGCTTTCTTT. Protein sequence: CASSVSTQGGSEAFF.

The rearrangement joins TRBV4-2 to TRBJ1-2, with a possible D match to TRBD1 (6 bases). Germline V gives CDR1 LGHNA, CDR2 YNFKEQ. Trimming removed 3 bases at V and 6 bases at J, with 14 bases between. The CDR3 totals 14 residues. In DNA form, the CDR3 reads TGTGCCAGCAGCCACCCAGGGGCCAAGGATGGCTACACCTTC. It is translated as CASSHPGAKDGYTF.

This clone was picked up a small number of times. This chain joins TRBV25-1 and TRBJ2-7; D is perhaps TRBD1 (6 bases). This CDR3 contains 16 residues. V gave up 8 bases and J gave up 5 bases, with 25 bases separating them. Germline values: CDR1 MGHDK, CDR2 SYGVNS. CDR3 coding DNA: TGTGCCAGCGACGACATAGGGGGAAGGAAAGGCCACGAGCAGTACTTC. It yields the protein CASDDIGGRKGHEQYF.

The gene calls are TRBV7-6 and TRBJ2-7, with D possibly called TRBD1 or TRBD2 (5 bases each). The CDR3 loop spans 17 amino acids. Between the trimmed V and J ends, which lost 5 bases and 7 bases, there was a span of 27 bases. Germline loops: CDR1 SGHVS, CDR2 FNYEAQ. This chain's CDR3 is CASSPPPLGELSGEQYV. CDR3 DNA: TGTGCCAGCAGCCCCCCCCCTTTGGGGGAACTTTCGGGAGAGCAGTACGTC.